The clone carrying this T cell receptor (beta chain) was seen just once. The data stem from a study of T cell changes during pregnancy in multiple sclerosis. Sequencing was performed with immunoSEQ multiplex PCR; in TCRdb, only in-frame clones are kept and a portion is missing. The sample lists 75,000 to 95,000 clones, roughly 90% seen once, with approximately 1.5% in the top ten. Sequenced material: peripheral blood, taken in the first trimester of pregnancy. This clonotype was obtained from a female donor with multiple sclerosis, enrolled in a pregnancy study.

The DNA of the CDR3 is TGTGCCAGCACTCCTGGGACTAGCGGGGGGAATGAGCAGTTCTTC. Translating gives CASTPGTSGGNEQFF. This chain links TRBV27 with TRBJ2-1; 15 nucleotides agree with TRBD2. In germline, CDR1 is MNHEY, CDR2 SMNVEV (reference sequence). The CDR3 consists of 15 residues. Unmatched junction bases numbered 5, after V lost 7 bases and J lost 7 bases.